This T cell receptor (beta chain) was retrieved from a study of cytomegalovirus exposure and HLA in healthy donors. Study results and caveats: In a later analysis, TCR association rates varied by HLA locus: DRB1 most, HLA-C fewest. The dataset shows that most TCR sequences were rare, while some public TCRs occurred in many donors.

With respect to this clone: Its specificity is unknown.

Amplification used 60 Vbeta primers and 13 Jbeta primers. Method: immunoSEQ multiplex PCR; TCRdb's copy keeps in-frame clones and lacks some. The table shows 70,000 to 95,000 clones, with less than 75% occurring only once. This cohort consisted of healthy bone marrow donors. Trimming removed 2 bases from V and 4 bases from J, with 18 bases in between. The CDR3 is 17 residues long. CDR1 and CDR2 (germline): SGHVS, FNYEAQ. The receptor was derived from a woman aged 25 to 39 in good health and CMV-seropositive. Specimen: PBMCs. V and J are TRBV7-6 and TRBJ1-3; tentative D call: TRBD1 (5 bases). CDR3 amino acids: CASSLQLWGVGGNTIYF. CDR3 DNA: TGTGCCAGCAGCTTACAACTTTGGGGGGTTGGAGGAAACACCATATATTTT.